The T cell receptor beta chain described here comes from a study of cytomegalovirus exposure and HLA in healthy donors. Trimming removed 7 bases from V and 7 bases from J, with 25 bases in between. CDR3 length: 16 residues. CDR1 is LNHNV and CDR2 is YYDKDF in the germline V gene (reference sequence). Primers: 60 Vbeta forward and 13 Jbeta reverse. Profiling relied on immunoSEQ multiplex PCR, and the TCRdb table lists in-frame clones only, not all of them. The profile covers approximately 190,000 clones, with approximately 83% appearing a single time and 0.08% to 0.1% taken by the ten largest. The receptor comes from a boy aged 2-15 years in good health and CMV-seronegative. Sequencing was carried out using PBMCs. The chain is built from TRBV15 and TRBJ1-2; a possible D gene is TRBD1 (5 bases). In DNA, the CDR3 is TGTGCCACCACCGAGCGAACTGTCGTGGGGGAGGGTGGCTACACCTTC. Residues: CATTERTVVGEGGYTF.